A single sample is the source of the 25 T cell receptor beta chains below, sequenced in a study of control samples from healthy donors and cancer patients. Method: immunoSEQ multiplex PCR; TCRdb's copy keeps in-frame clones and lacks some. The sample has about 130,000 clones; over 90% are singletons. The sequencing sample was made of PBMCs. These receptors all come from a man between 60 and 75 years old with colorectal cancer.

The chain is built from TRBV10-3 and TRBJ1-1; D gene unclear. V gave up 0 bases and J gave up 0 bases, with 8 bases separating them. CDR1 and CDR2 (germline): ENHRY, SYGVKD. The CDR3 consists of 15 residues. CDR3 residues: CAISESLGMNTEAFF. In DNA form, the CDR3 reads TGTGCCATCAGTGAGTCGTTGGGGATGAACACTGAAGCTTTCTTT.

V usage is TRBV27 and J usage is TRBJ1-4, with D uncertain. Trimming pared 6 bases from V and 6 bases from J, leaving 11 bases between. The CDR3 loop spans 13 amino acids. CDR1 and CDR2 from the germline V gene are MNHEY and SMNVEV (reference sequence). CDR3 region: CASSPKGDEKLFF. CDR3 coding DNA: TGTGCCAGCAGCCCCAAGGGAGATGAAAAACTGTTTTTT.

The chain links TRBV2 to TRBJ1-1, with unresolved D. CDR1 and CDR2 (germline): SNHLY, FYNNEI. The CDR3 runs 13 residues. V lost 6 bases, J lost 5 bases, and 13 bases lay in between. CDR3: CASRLGLGTEAFF. The DNA for the CDR3 is TGTGCCAGCAGGCTCGGGTTGGGTACTGAAGCTTTCTTT.

The V and J genes are TRBV10-3 and TRBJ2-1, with unresolved D. Deletions cut 3 bases from V and 5 bases from J, with 8 bases between. Germline V lookup: CDR1 ENHRY, CDR2 SYGVKD. The CDR3 is made up of 13 amino acids. The CDR3: CAISETGNNEQFF. DNA of the CDR3: TGTGCCATCAGTGAAACGGGTAACAATGAGCAGTTCTTC.

V and J are TRBV7-9 and TRBJ1-2, with D unresolved. CDR3 length: 12 amino acids. The V and J ends lost 1 base and 12 bases respectively, with 12 bases between them. Germline CDR1 and CDR2: SEHNR and FQNEAQ (reference sequence). Here the CDR3 reads CASSLDGTPHTF. DNA of the CDR3: TGTGCCAGCAGCTTAGATGGAACCCCACACACCTTC.

This chain joins TRBV11-3 and TRBJ2-7; 12 positions agree with TRBD2. J gave up 4 bases and V 4 bases, and 14 bases lay outside the gene matches. The CDR3 extends over 18 amino acids. CDR1 SGHNT and CDR2 YENEEA come from the germline V gene. CDR3 DNA sequence: TGTGCCAGCAGCTATAGTCAGCTAGCGGGGGGGCCTGGATACGAGCAGTACTTC. This codes for CASSYSQLAGGPGYEQYF.

The chain employs TRBV7-9 and TRBJ1-2; D remains ambiguous. V gave up 1 base and J gave up 7 bases, with 13 bases separating them. Germline CDR1 is SEHNR and CDR2 is FQNEAQ (reference sequence). CDR3 length: 14 amino acids. The CDR3 sequence: CASSLEDRGSGYTF. Here the CDR3 DNA reads TGTGCCAGCAGCTTAGAGGACCGAGGTAGTGGCTACACCTTC.

The gene calls are TRBV11-2 and TRBJ1-5; 10 bases align to TRBD1. Germline lookup yields CDR1 SGHAT and CDR2 FQNNGV. V trimming: 2 bases; J trimming: 5 bases; junction bases outside the gene matches: 9. This CDR3 is built from 17 residues. The CDR3 bases are TGTGCCAGCAGCTTAAGGGCCCCGGGACAGGGGTATCAGCCCCAGCATTTT. Translation: CASSLRAPGQGYQPQHF.

The rearrangement links TRBV5-1 to TRBJ2-7, with 11 bases matching TRBD2. The junction had 2 bases not matched to a gene; V was cut back by 4 bases and J by 5 bases. The CDR3 length is 13 residues. Germline V gene data show CDR1 as SGHRS and CDR2 as YFSETQ. CDR3 DNA sequence: TGCGCCAGCAGCAAGGGACTAGCGGACGAGCAGTACTTC. It yields the protein CASSKGLADEQYF. Full variable domain (outside the CDR3, taken from reference TRBV5-1 and TRBJ2-7): KAGVTQTPRYLIKTRGQQVTLSCSPISGHRSVSWYQQTPGQGLQFLFEYFSETQRNKGNFPGRFSGRQFSNSRSEMNVSTLELGDSALYLCASSKGLADEQYFGPGTRLTVT.

The rearrangement links TRBV10-3 to TRBJ2-1; 10 nucleotides match TRBD2. Germline V gene sequence: CDR1 ENHRY, CDR2 SYGVKD. The V and J ends lost 4 bases and 4 bases, in that order; junction bases with no gene match: 4. This CDR3 region has 15 residues. The CDR3 DNA follows: TGTGCCATCAGTGGTAATAGCGGGGGGTACAATGAGCAGTTCTTC. This gives the protein CAISGNSGGYNEQFF.

V and J are TRBV6-5 and TRBJ1-2, with 7 bases fitting TRBD1. This CDR3 has 14 residues. Trimming removed 5 bases from V and 4 bases from J; junction bases left unmatched: 7. The germline V gene encodes CDR1 MNHEY and CDR2 SVGAGI. The CDR3 DNA reads TGTGCCAGCAGTCCGACCGGGACAGCCTATGGCTACACCTTC. Its translation is CASSPTGTAYGYTF.

The gene calls are TRBV4-1 and TRBJ2-7; D remains ambiguous. Germline values: CDR1 MGHRA, CDR2 YSYEKL. Trimming took 3 bases from V and 4 from J, leaving 10 bases between them. This CDR3 region has 13 residues. CDR3 region: CASSHNLLYEQYF. The CDR3 region has the DNA TGCGCCAGCAGCCATAATCTGCTTTACGAGCAGTACTTC.

The V and J genes are TRBV27 and TRBJ2-2; D is unclear. Deletions cut 2 bases from V and 0 bases from J, with 4 bases between. The CDR3 covers 14 residues. CDR1 is MNHEY, CDR2 SMNVEV, per germline (reference sequence). The CDR3 sequence: CASSLPTNTGELFF. DNA of the CDR3: TGTGCCAGCAGTTTACCAACGAACACCGGGGAGCTGTTTTTT.

This chain links TRBV29-1 with TRBJ1-2; the match to TRBD1 covers 7 bases. Germline-derived CDR1 and CDR2 are SQVTM and ANQGSEA. The CDR3 spans 13 residues. The J segment lost 8 bases and the V segment lost 7 bases, leaving 13 bases of the junction unmatched. CDR3 sequence reads: CSARREGAQGYTF. The DNA of the CDR3 is TGCAGCGCCCGCCGAGAGGGGGCGCAGGGCTACACCTTC.

This chain links TRBV19 with TRBJ1-1; TRBD1 matches 7 bases. V was clipped by 7 bases and J by 5 bases; unmatched bases: 13. The CDR3 contains 15 residues. Germline-derived CDR1 and CDR2 are LNHDA and SQIVND (reference sequence). The CDR3 sequence is CASTSQGRGRTEAFF. In DNA, the CDR3 is TGTGCCAGTACCTCCCAGGGAAGGGGGCGGACTGAAGCTTTCTTT. Supplemented by reference TRBV19 and TRBJ1-1, the full variable domain reads DGGITQSPKYLFRKEGQNVTLSCEQNLNHDAMYWYRQDPGQGLRLIYYSQIVNDFQKGDIAEGYSVSREKKESFPLTVTSAQKNPTAFYLCASTSQGRGRTEAFFGQGTRLTVV.

This clone was counted once. The chain recombines TRBV18 with TRBJ2-7; 8 nucleotides match TRBD1. CDR3 length equals 16 residues. Germline trimming cut 1 base from V and 7 bases from J; bases unmatched to any gene: 12. Germline CDR1 is KGHSH and CDR2 is LQKENI. CDR3 DNA sequence: TGTGCCAGCTCACCACAGGCAGGGGGCGCCCCTACGGAGCAGTACTTC. Protein product: CASSPQAGGAPTEQYF.

The rearrangement joins TRBV7-7 to TRBJ2-3; D ambiguous. The ends were cut back, 0 bases at V and 3 bases at J, with 10 bases in the middle. This CDR3 contains 15 residues. CDR1 and CDR2 (germline): SSHAT, FNYEAQ (reference sequence). The CDR3 nucleotides read TGTGCCAGCAGCTTAGCGCTTGGGGATACAGATACGCAGTATTTT. Protein sequence: CASSLALGDTDTQYF.

The V and J genes are TRBV18 and TRBJ1-5; 8 nucleotides align to TRBD1. Germline V lookup: CDR1 KGHSH, CDR2 LQKENI. The CDR3 has 19 residues. Germline trimming cut 4 bases from V and 0 bases from J; bases unmatched to any gene: 14. The CDR3 sequence is CASSLPRAGGPYSNQPQHF. The CDR3 DNA sequence: TGTGCCAGCTCACTCCCGAGGGCAGGGGGCCCCTATAGCAATCAGCCCCAGCATTTT.

This rearrangement joins TRBV2 to TRBJ2-2; TRBD2 matches 9 bases. Germline trimming cut 5 bases from V and 0 bases from J; bases unmatched to any gene: 4. This CDR3 has 16 amino acids. Germline V gene lookup returns CDR1 SNHLY and CDR2 FYNNEI. As DNA, the CDR3 is TGTGCCAGCAGTTCTCGCGGGGGGGCGAACACCGGGGAGCTGTTTTTT. Its protein product is CASSSRGGANTGELFF. The whole variable domain, filled in from reference TRBV2 and TRBJ2-2, reads EPEVTQTPSHQVTQMGQEVILRCVPISNHLYFYWYRQILGQKVEFLVSFYNNEISEKSEIFDDQFSVERPDGSNFTLKIRSTKLEDSAMYFCASSSRGGANTGELFFGEGSRLTVL.

This chain links TRBV6-5 with TRBJ1-2; 7 nucleotides match TRBD1. The V and J ends lost 2 bases and 3 bases, in that order; junction bases with no gene match: 9. The CDR3 sequence is 16 residues long. Germline V CDR1 and CDR2: MNHEY, SVGAGI. The CDR3 DNA reads as TGTGCCAGCAGTTACGACTACAGGGGATCCGACTATGGCTACACCTTC. Amino acid sequence: CASSYDYRGSDYGYTF.

The chain employs TRBV2 and TRBJ2-6; D is unclear. Trimming took 4 bases from V and 6 from J, leaving 4 bases between them. The CDR3 contains 12 residues. Germline V gives CDR1 SNHLY, CDR2 FYNNEI. CDR3 residues: CASSAEANVLTF. The CDR3, as DNA: TGTGCCAGCAGTGCCGAGGCCAACGTCCTGACTTTC.

The chain combines TRBV19 with TRBJ2-2; D gene ambiguous. The CDR3 is 14 residues long. V gave up 2 bases and J gave up 5 bases, with 9 bases separating them. Germline CDR1 LNHDA, CDR2 SQIVND (reference sequence). The CDR3, as DNA: TGTGCCAGTAGTATATATAAGCAAACCGGGGAGCTGTTTTTT. The encoded protein is CASSIYKQTGELFF.

The chain has TRBV15 and TRBJ2-3; 9 bases are shared with TRBD2. V was pared by 0 bases and J by 2 bases, with 3 bases of the junction left unmatched. Germline values: CDR1 LNHNV, CDR2 YYDKDF (reference sequence). This CDR3 comprises 16 residues. CDR3 sequence: CATSREAGGNTDTQYF. CDR3 coding DNA: TGTGCCACCAGCAGAGAGGCGGGGGGGAACACAGATACGCAGTATTTT.

The chain recombines TRBV19 with TRBJ1-6; D is undetermined. Trimming took off 3 bases at V and 7 bases at J, with 10 bases between the two ends. This CDR3 is built from 14 residues. Germline CDR1 LNHDA, CDR2 SQIVND (reference sequence). CDR3 amino acids: CASSIKAPNSPLHF. CDR3 coding DNA: TGTGCCAGTAGTATTAAGGCCCCCAATTCACCCCTCCACTTT.

V gene TRBV6-6 combines with J gene TRBJ1-2; 9 bases are shared with TRBD1. Germline CDR1 reads MNHNY; CDR2 reads SVGAGI (reference sequence). The CDR3 loop spans 15 amino acids. Trimming removed 5 bases from V and 4 bases from J; junction bases left unmatched: 8. The CDR3, as DNA: TGTGCCAGCAGTCCTGACAGGGGGAATATCTATGGCTACACCTTC. Translation gives CASSPDRGNIYGYTF.